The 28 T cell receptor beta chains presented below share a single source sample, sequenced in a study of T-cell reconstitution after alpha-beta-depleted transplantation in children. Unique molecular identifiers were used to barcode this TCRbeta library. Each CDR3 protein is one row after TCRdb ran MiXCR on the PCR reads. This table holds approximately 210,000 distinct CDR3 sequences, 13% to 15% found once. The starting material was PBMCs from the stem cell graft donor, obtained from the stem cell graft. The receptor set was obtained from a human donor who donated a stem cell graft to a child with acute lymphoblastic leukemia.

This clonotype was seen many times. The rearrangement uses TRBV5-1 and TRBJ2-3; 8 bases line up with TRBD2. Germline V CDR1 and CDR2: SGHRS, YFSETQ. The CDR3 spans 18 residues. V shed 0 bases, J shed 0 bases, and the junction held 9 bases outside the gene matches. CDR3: CASSLDGRVVRSTDTQYF. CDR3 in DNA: TGCGCCAGCAGCTTGGACGGGAGGGTTGTACGGAGCACAGATACGCAGTATTTT.

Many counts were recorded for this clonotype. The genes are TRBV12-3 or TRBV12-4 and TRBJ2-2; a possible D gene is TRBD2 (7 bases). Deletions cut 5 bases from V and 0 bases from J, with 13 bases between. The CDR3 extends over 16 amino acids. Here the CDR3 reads CASSPSGGSNTGELFF. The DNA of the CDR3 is TGTGCCAGCAGTCCATCGGGGGGCTCGAACACCGGGGAGCTGTTTTTT.

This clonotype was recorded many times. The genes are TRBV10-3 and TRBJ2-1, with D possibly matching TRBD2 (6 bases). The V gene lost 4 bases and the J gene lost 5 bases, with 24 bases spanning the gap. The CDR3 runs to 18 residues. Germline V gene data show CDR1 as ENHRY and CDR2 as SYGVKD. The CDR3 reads CAISGTEGYLPADNEQFF. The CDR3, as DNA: TGTGCCATCAGTGGGACGGAGGGCTATCTACCAGCGGACAATGAGCAGTTCTTC.

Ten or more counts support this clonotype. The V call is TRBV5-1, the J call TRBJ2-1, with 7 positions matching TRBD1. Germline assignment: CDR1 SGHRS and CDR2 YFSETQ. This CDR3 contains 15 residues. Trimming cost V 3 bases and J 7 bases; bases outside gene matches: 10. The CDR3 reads CASSSQPGTDNEQFF. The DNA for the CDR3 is TGCGCCAGCAGCTCTCAACCCGGGACAGATAATGAGCAGTTCTTC.

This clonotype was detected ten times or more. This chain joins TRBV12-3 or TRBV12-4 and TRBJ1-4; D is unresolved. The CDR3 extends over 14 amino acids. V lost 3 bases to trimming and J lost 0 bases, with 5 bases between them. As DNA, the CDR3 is TGTGCCAGCAGTTTTGGTGCAACTAATGAAAAACTGTTTTTT. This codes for CASSFGATNEKLFF.

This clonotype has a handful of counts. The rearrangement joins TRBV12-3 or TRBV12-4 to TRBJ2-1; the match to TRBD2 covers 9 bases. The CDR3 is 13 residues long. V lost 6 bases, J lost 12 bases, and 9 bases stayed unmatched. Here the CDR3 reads CASSPSRGGVQFF. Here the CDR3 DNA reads TGTGCCAGCAGCCCTTCGCGGGGGGGGGTGCAGTTCTTC.

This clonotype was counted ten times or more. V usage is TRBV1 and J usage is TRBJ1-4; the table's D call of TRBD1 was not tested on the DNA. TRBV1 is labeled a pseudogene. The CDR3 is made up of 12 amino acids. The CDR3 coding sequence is TGCACCAGCAGCCCCTTGAGGGGAAGACTGTTTTTT. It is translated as CTSSPLRGRLFF.

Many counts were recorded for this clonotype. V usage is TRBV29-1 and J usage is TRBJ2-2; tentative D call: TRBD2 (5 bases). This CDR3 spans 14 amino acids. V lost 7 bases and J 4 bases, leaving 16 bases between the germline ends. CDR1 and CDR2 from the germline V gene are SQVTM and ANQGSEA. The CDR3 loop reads CSAANGLGTGELFF. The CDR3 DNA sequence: TGCAGCGCCGCCAACGGACTGGGCACCGGGGAGCTGTTTTTT.

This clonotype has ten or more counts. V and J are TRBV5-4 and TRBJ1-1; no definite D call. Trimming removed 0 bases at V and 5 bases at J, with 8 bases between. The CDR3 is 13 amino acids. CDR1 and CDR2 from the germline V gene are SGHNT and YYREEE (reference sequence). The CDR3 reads CASSLEAATEAFF. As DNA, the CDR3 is TGTGCCAGCAGCTTGGAGGCAGCTACTGAAGCTTTCTTT.

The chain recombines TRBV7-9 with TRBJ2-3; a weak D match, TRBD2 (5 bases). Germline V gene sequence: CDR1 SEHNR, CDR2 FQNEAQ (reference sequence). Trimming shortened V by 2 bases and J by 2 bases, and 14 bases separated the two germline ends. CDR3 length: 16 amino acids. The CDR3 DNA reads TGTGCCAGCAGCTTAAGCCGACTAATTCTCACAGATACGCAGTATTTT. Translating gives CASSLSRLILTDTQYF.

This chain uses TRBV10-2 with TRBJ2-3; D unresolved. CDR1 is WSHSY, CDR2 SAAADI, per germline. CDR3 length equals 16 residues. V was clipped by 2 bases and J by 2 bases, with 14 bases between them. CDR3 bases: TGCGCCAGCAGTGAGCCCGGTTTAGGTCCCACAGATACGCAGTATTTT. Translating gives CASSEPGLGPTDTQYF.

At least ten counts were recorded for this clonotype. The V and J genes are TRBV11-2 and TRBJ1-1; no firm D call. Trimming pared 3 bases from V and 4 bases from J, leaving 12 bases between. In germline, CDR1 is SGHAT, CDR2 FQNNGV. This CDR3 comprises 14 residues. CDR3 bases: TGTGCCAGCAGCTTCCCGGGCCCTGGCACTGAAGCTTTCTTT. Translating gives CASSFPGPGTEAFF.

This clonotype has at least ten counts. The CDR3 region is CASSAGTSGSYEQYF. DNA of the CDR3: TGTGCCAGCAGCGCCGGGACTAGCGGGAGCTACGAGCAGTACTTC. The rearrangement uses TRBV25-1 and TRBJ2-7; 14 nucleotides agree with TRBD2. Germline assignment: CDR1 MGHDK and CDR2 SYGVNS. The CDR3 consists of 15 residues. V was pared by 6 bases and J by 3 bases, with 4 bases of the junction left unmatched.

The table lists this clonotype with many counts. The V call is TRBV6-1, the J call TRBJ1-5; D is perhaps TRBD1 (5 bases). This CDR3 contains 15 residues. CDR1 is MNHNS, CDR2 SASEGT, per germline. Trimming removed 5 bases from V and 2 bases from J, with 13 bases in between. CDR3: CASSPRGRGNQPQHF. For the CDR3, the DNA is TGTGCCAGCAGTCCTCGGGGCCGAGGCAATCAGCCCCAGCATTTT.

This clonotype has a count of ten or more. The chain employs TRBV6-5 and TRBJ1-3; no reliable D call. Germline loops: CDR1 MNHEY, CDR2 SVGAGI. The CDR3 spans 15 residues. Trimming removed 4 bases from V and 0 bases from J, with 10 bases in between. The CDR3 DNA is TGTGCCAGCAGTTCTGATCGGTACTCTGGAAACACCATATATTTT. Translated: CASSSDRYSGNTIYF.

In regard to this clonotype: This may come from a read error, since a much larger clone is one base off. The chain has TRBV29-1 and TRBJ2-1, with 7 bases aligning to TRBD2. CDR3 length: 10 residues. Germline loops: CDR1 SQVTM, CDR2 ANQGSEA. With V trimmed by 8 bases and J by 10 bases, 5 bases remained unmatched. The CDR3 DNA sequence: TGCAGCATGGCCGGGGGGGAGCAGTTCTTC. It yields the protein CSMAGGEQFF.

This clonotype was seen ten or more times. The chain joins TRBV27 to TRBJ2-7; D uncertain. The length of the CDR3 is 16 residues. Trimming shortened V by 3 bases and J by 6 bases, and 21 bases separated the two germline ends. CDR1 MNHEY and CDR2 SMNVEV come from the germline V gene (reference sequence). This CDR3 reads CASSFSSLLSGLEQYF. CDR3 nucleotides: TGTGCCAGCAGTTTCTCGTCCCTCCTCTCTGGCCTCGAGCAGTACTTC.

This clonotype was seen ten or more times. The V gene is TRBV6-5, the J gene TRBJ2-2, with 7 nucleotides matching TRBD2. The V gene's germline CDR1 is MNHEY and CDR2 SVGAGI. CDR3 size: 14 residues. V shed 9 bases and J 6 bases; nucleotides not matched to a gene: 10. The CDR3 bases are TGTGCCAGGCTGAACGGGAGGAGCGCCGGGGAGCTGTTTTTT. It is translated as CARLNGRSAGELFF.

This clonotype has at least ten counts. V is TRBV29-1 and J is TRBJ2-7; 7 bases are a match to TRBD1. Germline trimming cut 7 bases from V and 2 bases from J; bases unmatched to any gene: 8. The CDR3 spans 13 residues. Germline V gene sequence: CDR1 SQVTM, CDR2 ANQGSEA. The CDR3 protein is CSAGDSITYEQYF. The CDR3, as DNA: TGCAGCGCCGGGGACAGCATAACCTACGAGCAGTACTTC.

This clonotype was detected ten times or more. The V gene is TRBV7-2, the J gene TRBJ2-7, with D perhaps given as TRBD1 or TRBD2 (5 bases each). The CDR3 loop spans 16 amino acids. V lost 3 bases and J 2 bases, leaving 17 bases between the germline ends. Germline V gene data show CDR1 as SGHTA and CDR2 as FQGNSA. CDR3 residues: CASSFVSGQTPYEQYF. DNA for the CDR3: TGTGCCAGCAGCTTCGTGTCGGGGCAGACCCCCTACGAGCAGTACTTC.

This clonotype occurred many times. The CDR3 nucleotides are TGTGCCAGCAGCTGGGGACGAACAGAAAAACTGTTTTTT. It encodes CASSWGRTEKLFF. The chain couples TRBV5-6 to TRBJ1-4; tentative D call: TRBD1 (5 bases). The V end lost 3 bases, the J end lost 8 bases, and 11 bases lay between the germline ends. Germline V gene data show CDR1 as SGHDT and CDR2 as YYEEEE. The CDR3 is made up of 13 amino acids.

CDR3 nucleotides: TGTGCCAGGAGCAGGGTCCCCGGGACAGCAATGAACACTGAAGCTTTCTTT. Its translation: CARSRVPGTAMNTEAFF. The rearrangement joins TRBV4-2 to TRBJ1-1; 7 bases fit TRBD1. Trimming cost V 9 bases and J 0 bases; bases outside gene matches: 16. The CDR3 consists of 17 residues. CDR1 LGHNA and CDR2 YNFKEQ come from the germline V gene.

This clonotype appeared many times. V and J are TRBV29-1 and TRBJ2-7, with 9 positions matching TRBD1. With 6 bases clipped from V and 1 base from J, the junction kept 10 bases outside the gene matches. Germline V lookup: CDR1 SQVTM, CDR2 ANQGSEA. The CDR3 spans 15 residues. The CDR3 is CSVVTGTGPSYEQYF. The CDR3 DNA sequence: TGCAGCGTAGTGACCGGGACAGGGCCATCCTACGAGCAGTACTTC.

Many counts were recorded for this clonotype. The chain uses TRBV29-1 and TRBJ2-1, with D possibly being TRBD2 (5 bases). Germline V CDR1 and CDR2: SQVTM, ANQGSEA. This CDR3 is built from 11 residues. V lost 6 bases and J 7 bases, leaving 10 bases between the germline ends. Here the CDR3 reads CSVSRANEQFF. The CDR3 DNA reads TGCAGCGTCTCGAGGGCGAATGAGCAGTTCTTC.

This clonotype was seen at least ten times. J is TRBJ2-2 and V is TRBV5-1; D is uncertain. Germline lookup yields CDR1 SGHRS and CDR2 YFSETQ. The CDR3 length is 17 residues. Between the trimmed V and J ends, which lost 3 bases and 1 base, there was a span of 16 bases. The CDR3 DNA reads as TGCGCCAGCAGCTCCCCCCGAGCCCAAGGGAACACCGGGGAGCTGTTTTTT. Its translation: CASSSPRAQGNTGELFF.

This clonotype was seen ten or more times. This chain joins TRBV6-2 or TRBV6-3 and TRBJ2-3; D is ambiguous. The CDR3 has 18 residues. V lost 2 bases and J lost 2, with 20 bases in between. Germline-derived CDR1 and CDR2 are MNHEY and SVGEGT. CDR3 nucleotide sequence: TGTGCCAGCAGTTACGCAAATTTGGCGTATCGAGACACAGATACGCAGTATTTT. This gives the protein CASSYANLAYRDTDTQYF.

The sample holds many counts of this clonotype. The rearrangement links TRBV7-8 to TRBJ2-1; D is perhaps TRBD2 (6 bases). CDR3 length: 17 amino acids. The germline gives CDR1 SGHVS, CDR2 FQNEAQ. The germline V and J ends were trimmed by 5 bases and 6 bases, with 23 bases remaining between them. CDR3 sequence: CASSRQNSGGRPNEQFF. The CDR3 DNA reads TGTGCCAGCAGCCGACAGAATAGCGGCGGAAGGCCCAATGAGCAGTTCTTC.

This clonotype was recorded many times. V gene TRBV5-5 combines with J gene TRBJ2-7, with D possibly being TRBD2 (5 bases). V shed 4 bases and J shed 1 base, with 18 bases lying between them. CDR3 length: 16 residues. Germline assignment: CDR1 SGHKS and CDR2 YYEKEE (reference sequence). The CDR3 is CASSPESSGISYEQYF. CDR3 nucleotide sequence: TGTGCCAGCAGCCCCGAATCCTCCGGGATTTCCTACGAGCAGTACTTC.